This entry describes one T cell receptor beta chain. The antigen remains unidentified. The record originates from a study of STAT3 mutations in large granular lymphocyte leukemia. The study's findings and limits: Every T-cell large granular lymphocyte leukemia patient had at least one immunodominant TCR beta clonotype.

Libraries were prepared by immunoSEQ multiplex PCR; TCRdb keeps only in-frame clonotypes and omits some of them. The profile covers 1,500 or so clones, with more than 65% appearing a single time and 39% taken by the ten largest. The source material was peripheral blood mononuclear cells. The receptor comes from a woman between 65 and 79 years old with T-cell large granular lymphocyte leukemia. Some clones in this sample may be carry-over from other donors' samples.

CDR3 sequence reads: CASSMGTARGYTF. Here the CDR3 DNA reads TGTGCCAGCAGCATGGGGACCGCAAGAGGCTACACCTTC. This sequence joins TRBV7-9 and TRBJ1-2, with D maybe TRBD1 (5 bases). Trimming removed 5 bases at V and 8 bases at J, with 15 bases between. CDR1 and CDR2 from the germline V gene are SEHNR and FQNEAQ (reference sequence). This CDR3 spans 13 amino acids. Filled out from reference TRBV7-9 and TRBJ1-2, the complete variable domain reads DTGVSQNPRHKITKRGQNVTFRCDPISEHNRLYWYRQTLGQGPEFLTYFQNEAQLEKSRLLSDRFSAERPKGSFSTLEIQRTEQGDSAMYLCASSMGTARGYTFGSGTRLTVV.